Listed below are T cell receptor beta chains from one sample, sequenced in a study of cytomegalovirus exposure and HLA in healthy donors. Measured with immunoSEQ multiplex PCR; TCRdb has only the in-frame clones, and not every one. The table shows some 84,000 clones, with roughly 73% occurring only once. Sequencing was carried out using PBMCs. All receptors derive from a male donor in good health and CMV-seropositive. Each CDR3 is given with its conserved first and last residue.

CDR3,V
CASSYSGGSTGYTF,TRBV6-5
CSVEDLDREIFTDTQYF,TRBV29-1
CASSERESYEQYF,TRBV10-1
CASSLSTSTRGNEQFF,TRBV27
CASSFGTGVSTEAFF,TRBV6-6
CASRRQVMNTEAFF,TRBV28
CASSLGGTELREQYF,TRBV5-6
CASSSGVRPQHF,TRBV7-9
CASSLSPLNTEAFF,TRBV5-1
CASSSIAGVGETQYF,TRBV7-6
CASGEGLAGERDEQFF,TRBV28